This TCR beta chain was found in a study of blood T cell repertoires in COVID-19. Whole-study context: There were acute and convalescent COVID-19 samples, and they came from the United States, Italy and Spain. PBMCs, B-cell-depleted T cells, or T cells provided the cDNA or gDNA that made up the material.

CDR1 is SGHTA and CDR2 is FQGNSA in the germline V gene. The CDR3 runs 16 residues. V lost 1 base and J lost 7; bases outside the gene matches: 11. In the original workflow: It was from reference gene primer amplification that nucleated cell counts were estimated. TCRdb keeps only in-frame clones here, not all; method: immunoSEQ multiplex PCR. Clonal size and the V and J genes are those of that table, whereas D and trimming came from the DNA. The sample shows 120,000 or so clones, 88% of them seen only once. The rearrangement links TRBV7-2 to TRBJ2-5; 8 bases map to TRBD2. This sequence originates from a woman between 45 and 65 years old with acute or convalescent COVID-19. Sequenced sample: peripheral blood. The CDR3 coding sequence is TGTGCCAGCAGCTTAGGGAGCGTCGGGGGGGCAAGGACCCAGTACTTC. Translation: CASSLGSVGGARTQYF.